These 18 T cell receptor beta chains were all obtained from the same sample, sequenced in a study of T-cell reconstitution after alpha-beta-depleted transplantation in children. TCRbeta library construction was performed incorporating unique molecular identifiers. TCRdb independently ran MiXCR on the PCR reads; one entry per CDR3 protein. The sample includes approximately 640,000 distinct CDR3 sequences, about 15% of them seen just once. Sequencing used PBMCs from the stem cell graft donor, obtained from the stem cell graft. All receptors derive from a human donor who donated a stem cell graft to a child with acute myeloid leukemia.

This clonotype was counted only a few times. V is TRBV7-2 and J is TRBJ1-2, with D possibly TRBD1 on 6 matching bases. Germline V CDR1 and CDR2: SGHTA, FQGNSA. The V and J ends lost 7 bases and 7 bases respectively, with 22 bases between them. The CDR3 covers 15 residues. CDR3 loop: CASTLAGGGQSGYTF. The CDR3 DNA is TGTGCCAGCACTTTAGCGGGGGGAGGACAGTCTGGCTACACCTTC. Based on the CDR3 plus reference TRBV7-2 and TRBJ1-2, the full variable domain is GAGVSQSPSNKVTEKGKDVELRCDPISGHTALYWYRQSLGQGLEFLIYFQGNSAPDKSGLPSDRFSAERTGGSVSTLTIQRTQQEDSAVYLCASTLAGGGQSGYTFGSGTRLTVV.

This clonotype was observed many times. This rearrangement joins TRBV20-1 to TRBJ1-5; 7 bases agree with TRBD1. The V gene's germline CDR1 is DFQATT and CDR2 SNEGSKA (reference sequence). Unmatched junction bases numbered 6, after V lost 1 base and J lost 0 bases. There are 16 residues in the CDR3. CDR3 DNA sequence: TGCAGTGCTAGAGTCCAGGGGGGAGGTAGCAATCAGCCCCAGCATTTT. Encoded protein: CSARVQGGGSNQPQHF.

The chain links TRBV20-1 to TRBJ2-1, with TRBD2 identical over 13 bases. CDR1 and CDR2 from the germline V gene are DFQATT and SNEGSKA (reference sequence). The trim removed 7 bases at V and 3 bases at J, leaving 12 bases unmatched. This CDR3 has 17 amino acids. CDR3 amino acids: CSVRAGTSGINYNEQFF. DNA for the CDR3: TGCAGTGTTCGAGCAGGGACTAGCGGGATAAACTACAATGAGCAGTTCTTC.

As for this clonotype: A read error may explain this, as a much larger clone is one base away. The gene calls are TRBV20-1 and TRBJ1-5, with 8 bases fitting TRBD1. Per the germline V gene, CDR1 is DFQATT and CDR2 is SNEGSKA (reference sequence). This CDR3 is 15 amino acids long. As DNA, the CDR3 is TGCTGTGCTAGAGATCGAAGGACAGGGCACCAGCCCCAGCATTTT. Protein product: CCARDRRTGHQPQHF.

The chain links TRBV5-4 to TRBJ2-3, with D maybe TRBD2 (6 bases). Germline V gene lookup returns CDR1 SGHNT and CDR2 YYREEE (reference sequence). This CDR3 has 19 residues. Trimming took off 0 bases at V and 2 bases at J, with 22 bases between the two ends. The CDR3 coding sequence is TGTGCCAGCAGCTTGGGTCGGAGCGGCGGGGCGTGGGACACAGATACGCAGTATTTT. Translation gives CASSLGRSGGAWDTDTQYF.

This clonotype was seen ten or more times. The rearrangement joins TRBV10-3 to TRBJ2-1; D is perhaps TRBD1 (5 bases). The CDR3 length is 16 residues. Trimming cost V 10 bases and J 3 bases, with 22 bases left between them. Germline loops: CDR1 ENHRY, CDR2 SYGVKD. CDR3 coding DNA: TGTGCCACCTCGACGACTGACAGTGGGGTCTACAATGAGCAGTTCTTC. Protein product: CATSTTDSGVYNEQFF.

This clonotype was detected a few times. The chain carries TRBV20-1 and TRBJ2-6; maybe TRBD1 (5 bases). The CDR3 has 21 amino acids. V dropped 4 bases and J dropped 0 bases, with 28 bases sitting between them. Germline CDR1 DFQATT, CDR2 SNEGSKA (reference sequence). The chain's CDR3 is CSAMWVKGAKGVPSGANVLTF. The CDR3 region has the DNA TGCAGTGCTATGTGGGTCAAAGGGGCGAAAGGGGTCCCCTCTGGGGCCAACGTCCTGACTTTC.

This clonotype was seen only a few times. The rearrangement joins TRBV7-2 to TRBJ1-1; no clear D. The germline V gene has CDR1 SGHTA and CDR2 FQGNSA. The length of the CDR3 is 14 residues. V was shortened by 5 bases and J by 1 base, with 11 bases between the two germline ends. The CDR3 here is CASSPLRENTEAFF. DNA of the CDR3: TGTGCCAGCAGCCCCCTCCGGGAGAACACTGAAGCTTTCTTT.

This clonotype has more than one count but fewer than ten. The chain couples TRBV20-1 to TRBJ2-5; 9 positions agree with TRBD2. CDR1 and CDR2 (germline): DFQATT, SNEGSKA (reference sequence). Trimming took 5 bases from V and 5 from J; bases not matched to a gene: 12. The CDR3 has 15 residues. The CDR3 region has the DNA TGCAGTGCTTGGACCGGGACTAGCAAAGCGGAGACCCAGTACTTC. It codes for CSAWTGTSKAETQYF.

Regarding this clonotype: This may stem from a read error, because a much larger clone lies one nucleotide away. The chain recombines TRBV20-1 with TRBJ2-3, with 8 bases matching TRBD2. The CDR3 is 17 residues long. Germline V CDR1 and CDR2: DFQATT, SNEGSKA (reference sequence). As DNA, the CDR3 is TGCTGTGCTAGGCCAACCGGGGGGGCTCTCATCACAGATACGCAGTATTTT. Its protein product is CCARPTGGALITDTQYF.

The table lists this clonotype with many counts. V gene TRBV20-1 combines with J gene TRBJ2-2; D is tentatively TRBD1 or TRBD2 (5 bases each). This CDR3 contains 13 residues. The germline CDR1 and CDR2 sequences are DFQATT and SNEGSKA (reference sequence). V was pared by 7 bases and J by 4 bases, with 13 bases between. CDR3 sequence reads: CSGWDASTGELFF. DNA for the CDR3: TGCAGTGGGTGGGACGCCAGCACCGGGGAGCTGTTTTTT.

With regard to this clonotype: Since a much larger clone is just one base distant, this may be a read error. This chain links TRBV20-1 with TRBJ2-1; 11 bases are a match to TRBD2. The CDR3 consists of 17 residues. Per the germline V gene, CDR1 is DFQATT and CDR2 is SNEGSKA (reference sequence). The V and J ends lost 3 bases and 7 bases, in that order; junction bases with no gene match: 14. The CDR3 reads CSASGIALAGGVNEQFF. The DNA for the CDR3 is TGCAGTGCTAGCGGTATCGCTCTAGCGGGGGGCGTAAATGAGCAGTTCTTC.

This clonotype came up many times. The chain joins TRBV20-1 to TRBJ2-7; D unresolved. The germline V gene encodes CDR1 DFQATT and CDR2 SNEGSKA (reference sequence). Trimming left V 5 bases short and J 2 bases short, with 10 bases between. This CDR3 is 12 amino acids long. This CDR3 is CSARPQAYEQYV. CDR3 bases: TGCAGTGCTCGTCCCCAGGCCTACGAGCAGTACGTC.

This clonotype was counted between two and nine times. The chain links TRBV7-2 to TRBJ1-5; D perhaps matches TRBD1 (6 bases). Deletions cut 1 base from V and 4 bases from J, with 14 bases between. This CDR3 region has 16 residues. Germline V gene data show CDR1 as SGHTA and CDR2 as FQGNSA. In DNA form, the CDR3 reads TGTGCCAGCAGCTTAGAGGGGCCAGGGGTAAATCAGCCCCAGCATTTT. Residues: CASSLEGPGVNQPQHF.

In its sample, this clonotype was seen many times. This chain uses TRBV13 with TRBJ2-5, with D maybe TRBD2 (7 bases). Germline assignment: CDR1 PRHDT and CDR2 FYEKMQ (reference sequence). The CDR3 loop spans 16 amino acids. The ends were cut back, 3 bases at V and 5 bases at J, with 19 bases in the middle. The CDR3, as DNA: TGTGCCAGCAGCTTGTGGGGGGGCAAAGAAGGGGAGACCCAGTACTTC. It specifies CASSLWGGKEGETQYF.

Only one count was recorded for this clonotype. The rearrangement uses TRBV7-8 and TRBJ2-1, with a weak D call TRBD1 (6 bases). The CDR3 is made up of 16 amino acids. V shed 1 base and J shed 3 bases, with 13 bases lying between them. Germline loops: CDR1 SGHVS, CDR2 FQNEAQ. The CDR3 DNA is TGTGCCAGCAGCTTAGTCGTAGGGGGAAACTACAATGAGCAGTTCTTC. This translates into CASSLVVGGNYNEQFF.

This clonotype came up many times. The J gene is TRBJ2-5, the V gene TRBV29-1, with D possibly TRBD2 on 5 matching bases. CDR1 SQVTM and CDR2 ANQGSEA come from the germline V gene. Trimming removed 4 bases at V and 7 bases at J, with 10 bases between. The CDR3 sequence is 11 residues long. CDR3 DNA: TGCAGCGTTGGGGCAGGAGGGACCCAGTACTTC. The encoded protein is CSVGAGGTQYF.

The gene calls are TRBV5-4 and TRBJ1-2, with 8 bases fitting TRBD1. Trimming took 4 bases from V and 6 from J; bases not matched to a gene: 5. CDR3 length equals 13 residues. From germline, CDR1 is SGHNT and CDR2 YYREEE (reference sequence). CDR3 amino acids: CASSQAGGDGYTF. CDR3 nucleotides: TGTGCCAGCAGCCAGGCAGGGGGCGATGGCTACACCTTC. The whole variable domain, filled in from reference TRBV5-4 and TRBJ1-2, reads ETGVTQSPTHLIKTRGQQVTLRCSSQSGHNTVSWYQQALGQGPQFIFQYYREEENGRGNFPPRFSGLQFPNYSSELNVNALELDDSALYLCASSQAGGDGYTFGSGTRLTVV.